What follows are 11 T cell receptor beta chains derived from one specimen sequenced in a study of T cell repertoires in cytomegalovirus infection (dated by TCRdb to the late 2010s). No antigen is known for these receptors. Interpreted using the paper, the treatment or condition label stands for: in vitro stimulation with specific CMV peptide epitopes to enrich CMV-specific T cells. Sequencing relied on an Illumina HiSeq 1500. The public reads were reanalyzed by TCRdb: fastp trimming at Q25, MiXCR alignment, in-frame beta chains only. Under each unique CDR3 protein, matching rows form one entry showing the most common genes and DNA. This sample holds 700,000 to 850,000 distinct CDR3 sequences; approximately 30% were observed only once. The ten largest clones take up roughly 12% of the sample. The sample here was cultured CD8+ T cells from PBMCs, taken from culture after CMV antigen stimulation. The receptors shown here come from a human donor in good health (CMV status not recorded). Some clones in this sample may be carry-over from other donors' samples.

This clonotype was seen once. The chain couples TRBV20-1 to TRBJ1-2, with 12 bases fitting TRBD1. The CDR3 contains 16 residues. V shed 0 bases and J 12 bases; nucleotides not matched to a gene: 14. CDR1 is DFQATT, CDR2 SNEGSKA, per germline (reference sequence). The CDR3 loop is CSARDRDRGRGAGNTF. The DNA of the CDR3 is TGCAGTGCTAGAGATCGGGACAGGGGGCGCGGGGCCGGCAACACCTTC.

V usage is TRBV5-1 and J usage is TRBJ1-2; the match to TRBD1 covers 12 bases. There are 19 residues in the CDR3. V lost 0 bases, J lost 6 bases, and 15 bases stayed unmatched. Germline V gives CDR1 SGHRS, CDR2 YFSETQ. The CDR3 nucleotides are TGCGCCAGCAGCTTGGGTTTCCGGACCGGGACAGGGGGCGCGGATGGCTACACCTTC. It yields the protein CASSLGFRTGTGGADGYTF.

The sample holds a few counts of this clonotype. This chain joins TRBV10-3 and TRBJ2-5, with 9 bases matching TRBD2. The V and J ends lost 9 bases and 0 bases, in that order; junction bases with no gene match: 5. The CDR3 contains 14 residues. Per germline, CDR1 ENHRY and CDR2 SYGVKD. The CDR3 DNA follows: TGTGCCATTGGTAGCGGGGGCGACCAAGAGACCCAGTACTTC. This encodes CAIGSGGDQETQYF.

This clonotype was counted a few times. The chain employs TRBV5-5 and TRBJ1-1; D unresolved. The germline V gene encodes CDR1 SGHKS and CDR2 YYEKEE (reference sequence). The CDR3 is 15 residues long. The V end was cut by 0 bases, the J end by 6 bases, with 15 bases between. DNA of the CDR3: TGTGCCAGCAGCTTGGGGGTGACCAGTTTGTCTGAAGCTTTCTTT. Its protein is CASSLGVTSLSEAFF. The complete variable domain, with remaining parts taken from reference TRBV5-5 and TRBJ1-1, reads DAGVTQSPTHLIKTRGQQVTLRCSPISGHKSVSWYQQVLGQGPQFIFQYYEKEERGRGNFPDRFSARQFPNYSSELNVNALLLGDSALYLCASSLGVTSLSEAFFGQGTRLTVV.

In its sample, this clonotype was seen a few times. The CDR3 bases are TGTGCCAGCAGTTTAAGCCAGGTTTACTATGGCTACACCTTC. It is translated as CASSLSQVYYGYTF. The chain has TRBV12-3 or TRBV12-4 and TRBJ1-2, with D unclear. The germline V and J ends were trimmed by 2 bases and 3 bases, with 10 bases remaining between them. The CDR3 has 14 residues.

This chain joins TRBV6-5 and TRBJ2-3; 7 bases align to TRBD1. Germline values: CDR1 MNHEY, CDR2 SVGAGI. The ends lost 10 bases at V and 0 bases at J; junction bases unmatched: 10. The CDR3 consists of 15 residues. This CDR3 is CATFTGVVSTDTQYF. The CDR3 nucleotides read TGTGCCACCTTCACAGGGGTTGTTAGCACAGATACGCAGTATTTT.

The rearrangement links TRBV6-1 to TRBJ1-2; D ambiguous. V lost 3 bases and J lost 3, with 14 bases in between. The CDR3 loop spans 15 amino acids. The germline CDR1 and CDR2 sequences are MNHNS and SASEGT. The CDR3 DNA follows: TGTGCCAGCAGTGACGCGTACGTGACGGACTATGGCTACACCTTC. Protein: CASSDAYVTDYGYTF.

This clonotype has just a few counts. The chain employs TRBV27 and TRBJ1-1; D not certain. The V and J ends lost 5 bases and 1 base respectively, with 11 bases between them. This CDR3 contains 14 residues. From germline, CDR1 is MNHEY and CDR2 SMNVEV (reference sequence). As DNA, the CDR3 is TGTGCCAGCAGTGAAGAAACGGAGAACACTGAAGCTTTCTTT. Its translation is CASSEETENTEAFF.

In this sample, this clonotype turned up a few times. This sequence joins TRBV7-9 and TRBJ2-7; 7 nucleotides agree with TRBD1. The CDR3 is 15 residues long. The germline V gene has CDR1 SEHNR and CDR2 FQNEAQ (reference sequence). The junction had 12 bases not matched to a gene; V was cut back by 5 bases and J by 5 bases. CDR3 amino acids: CASSPGGWQGDEQYF. CDR3 coding DNA: TGTGCCAGCAGCCCAGGGGGATGGCAGGGCGACGAGCAGTACTTC.

This chain links TRBV5-5 with TRBJ2-2; TRBD1 matches at 7 bases. The CDR3 has 15 residues. J lost 5 bases, V lost 0 bases, and 4 bases had no gene match. CDR1 and CDR2 from the germline V gene are SGHKS and YYEKEE (reference sequence). CDR3 loop: CASSLEGARTGELFF. In DNA form, the CDR3 reads TGTGCCAGCAGCTTGGAGGGGGCAAGGACCGGGGAGCTGTTTTTT.

This clonotype showed up just a few times. J is TRBJ2-1 and V is TRBV19, with TRBD1 matching over 9 bases. CDR1 and CDR2 (germline): LNHDA, SQIVND (reference sequence). This CDR3 contains 15 residues. Germline trimming cut 3 bases from V and 1 base from J; bases unmatched to any gene: 1. The chain's CDR3 is CASSIGTGSYNEQFF. CDR3 nucleotide sequence: TGTGCCAGTAGTATCGGGACAGGGTCCTACAATGAGCAGTTCTTC.